This TCR beta chain emerged from a study of T-cell memory formation after mild COVID-19. Study-level information: TCR clusters mostly belonged to single donors.

The germline CDR1 and CDR2 sequences are MGHRA and YSYEKL. The junction had 11 bases not matched to a gene; V was cut back by 5 bases and J by 7 bases. The CDR3 covers 15 residues. This clonotype was detected a few times. MiXCR, applied by TCRdb to the 5' RACE reads, yields one record per CDR3 protein. The table records about 270,000 distinct CDR3 sequences, about a sixth of them present only once. The receptor comes from a man between 18 and 29 years old who had mild COVID-19 (a few samples of this study predate the infection). Cell type and time point are not known. The V and J genes are TRBV4-1 and TRBJ2-5, with 9 bases lining up with TRBD2. Sequenced sample: PBMCs or a T cell subset sorted from them (not recorded which). This CDR3 reads CASSELAGGMRTQYF. CDR3 sequence (DNA): TGCGCCAGCAGCGAACTAGCGGGCGGGATGCGGACCCAGTACTTC.